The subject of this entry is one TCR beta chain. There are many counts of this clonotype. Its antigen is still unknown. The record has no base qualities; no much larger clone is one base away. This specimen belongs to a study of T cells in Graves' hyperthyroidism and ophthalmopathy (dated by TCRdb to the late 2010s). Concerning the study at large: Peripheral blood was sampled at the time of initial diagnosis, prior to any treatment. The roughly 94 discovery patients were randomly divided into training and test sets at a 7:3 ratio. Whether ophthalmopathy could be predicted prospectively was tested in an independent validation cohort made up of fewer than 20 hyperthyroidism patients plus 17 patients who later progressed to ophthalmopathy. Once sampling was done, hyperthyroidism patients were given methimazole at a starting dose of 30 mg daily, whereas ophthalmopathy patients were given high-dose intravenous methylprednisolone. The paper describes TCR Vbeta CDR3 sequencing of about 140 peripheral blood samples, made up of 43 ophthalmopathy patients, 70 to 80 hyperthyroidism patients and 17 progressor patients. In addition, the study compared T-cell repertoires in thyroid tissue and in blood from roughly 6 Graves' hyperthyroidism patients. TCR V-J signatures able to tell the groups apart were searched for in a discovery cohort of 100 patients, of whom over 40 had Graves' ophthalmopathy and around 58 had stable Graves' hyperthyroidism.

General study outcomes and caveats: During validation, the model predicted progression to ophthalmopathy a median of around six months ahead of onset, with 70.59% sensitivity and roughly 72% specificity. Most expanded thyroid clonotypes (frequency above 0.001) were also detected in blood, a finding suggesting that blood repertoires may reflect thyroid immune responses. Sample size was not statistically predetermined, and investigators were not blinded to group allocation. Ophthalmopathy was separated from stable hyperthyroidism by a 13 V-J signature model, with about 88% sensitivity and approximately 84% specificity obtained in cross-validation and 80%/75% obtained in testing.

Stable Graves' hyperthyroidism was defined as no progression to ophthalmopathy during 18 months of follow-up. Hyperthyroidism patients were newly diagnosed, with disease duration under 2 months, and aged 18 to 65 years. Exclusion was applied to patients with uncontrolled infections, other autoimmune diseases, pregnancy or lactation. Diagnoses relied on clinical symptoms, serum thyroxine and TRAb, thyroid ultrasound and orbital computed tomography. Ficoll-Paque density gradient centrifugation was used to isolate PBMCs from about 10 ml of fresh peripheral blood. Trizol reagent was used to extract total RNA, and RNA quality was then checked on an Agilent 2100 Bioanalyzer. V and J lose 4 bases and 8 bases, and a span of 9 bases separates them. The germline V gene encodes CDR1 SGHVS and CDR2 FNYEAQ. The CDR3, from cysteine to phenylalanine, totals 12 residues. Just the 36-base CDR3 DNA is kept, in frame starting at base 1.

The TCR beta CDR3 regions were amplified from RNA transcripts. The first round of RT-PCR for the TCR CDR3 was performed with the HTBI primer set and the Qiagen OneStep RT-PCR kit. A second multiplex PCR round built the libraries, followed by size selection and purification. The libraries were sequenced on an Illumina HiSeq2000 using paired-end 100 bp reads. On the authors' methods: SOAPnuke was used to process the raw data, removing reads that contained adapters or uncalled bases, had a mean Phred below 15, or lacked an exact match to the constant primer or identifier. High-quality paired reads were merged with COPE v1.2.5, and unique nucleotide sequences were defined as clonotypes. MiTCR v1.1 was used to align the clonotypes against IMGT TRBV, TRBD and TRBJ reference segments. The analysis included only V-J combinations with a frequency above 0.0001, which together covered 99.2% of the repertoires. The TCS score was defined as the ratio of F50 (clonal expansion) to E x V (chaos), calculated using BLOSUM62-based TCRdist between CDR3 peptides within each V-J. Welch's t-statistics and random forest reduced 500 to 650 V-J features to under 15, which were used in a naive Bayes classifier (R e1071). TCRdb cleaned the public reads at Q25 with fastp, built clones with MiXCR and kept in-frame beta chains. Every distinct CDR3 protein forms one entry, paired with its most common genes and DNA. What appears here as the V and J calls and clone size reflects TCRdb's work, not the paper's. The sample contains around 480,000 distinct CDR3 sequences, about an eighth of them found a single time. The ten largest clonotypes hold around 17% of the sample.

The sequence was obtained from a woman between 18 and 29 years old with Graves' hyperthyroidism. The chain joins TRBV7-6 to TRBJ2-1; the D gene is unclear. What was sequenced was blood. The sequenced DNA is TGTGCCAGCAGCTACCGGATCGATGAGCAGTTCTTC. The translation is CASSYRIDEQFF.